This TCR beta chain is from a study of T cell changes during pregnancy in multiple sclerosis. The J segment lost 2 bases and the V segment lost 4 bases, leaving 4 bases of the junction unmatched. Looked up from germline, CDR1 is KGHSH and CDR2 is LQKENI. The CDR3 covers 14 residues. Measured with immunoSEQ multiplex PCR; TCRdb has only the in-frame clones, and not every one. The sample carries under 85,000 clones, roughly 94% recorded once. This chain uses TRBV18 with TRBJ1-2; 7 bases fit TRBD1. Sequencing was performed on peripheral blood, taken in the third trimester of pregnancy. The TCR was taken from a female donor with multiple sclerosis, enrolled in a pregnancy study. CDR3 bases: TGTGCCAGCTCACTCGGACAGGCCAACTATGGCTACACCTTC. Amino acids: CASSLGQANYGYTF.